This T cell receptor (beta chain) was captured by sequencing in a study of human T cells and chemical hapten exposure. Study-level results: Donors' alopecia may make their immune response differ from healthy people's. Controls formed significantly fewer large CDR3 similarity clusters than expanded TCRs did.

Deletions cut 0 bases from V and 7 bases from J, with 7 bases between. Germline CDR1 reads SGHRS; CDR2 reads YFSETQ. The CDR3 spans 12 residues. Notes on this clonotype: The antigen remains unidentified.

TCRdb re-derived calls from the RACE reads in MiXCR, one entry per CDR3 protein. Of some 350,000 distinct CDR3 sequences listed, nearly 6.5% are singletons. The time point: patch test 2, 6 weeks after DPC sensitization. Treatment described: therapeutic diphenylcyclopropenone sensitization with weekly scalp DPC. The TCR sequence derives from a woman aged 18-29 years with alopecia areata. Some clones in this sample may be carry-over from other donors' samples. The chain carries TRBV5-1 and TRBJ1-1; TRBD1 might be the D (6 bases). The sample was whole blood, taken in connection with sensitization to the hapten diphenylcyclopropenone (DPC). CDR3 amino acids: CASSLEGVEAFF. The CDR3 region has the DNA TGCGCCAGCAGCTTGGAGGGGGTTGAAGCTTTCTTT.